The T cell receptor beta chain described here comes from a study of blood T cell repertoires in COVID-19. Assay: immunoSEQ multiplex PCR; the TCRdb copy retains only in-frame clones and omits some. The sample yields under 350,000 clones, 85% to 90% seen once. V was clipped by 3 bases and J by 7 bases; unmatched bases: 4. In germline, CDR1 is SQVTM, CDR2 ANQGSEA. The CDR3 has 13 amino acids. The sequence derives from a man in his 70s with acute or convalescent COVID-19. Specimen: peripheral blood. The genes are TRBV29-1 and TRBJ2-7; 12 nucleotides align to TRBD1. The CDR3 sequence is CSVEGQGAKEQYF. The CDR3 DNA reads TGCAGCGTTGAGGGACAGGGGGCTAAAGAGCAGTACTTC.